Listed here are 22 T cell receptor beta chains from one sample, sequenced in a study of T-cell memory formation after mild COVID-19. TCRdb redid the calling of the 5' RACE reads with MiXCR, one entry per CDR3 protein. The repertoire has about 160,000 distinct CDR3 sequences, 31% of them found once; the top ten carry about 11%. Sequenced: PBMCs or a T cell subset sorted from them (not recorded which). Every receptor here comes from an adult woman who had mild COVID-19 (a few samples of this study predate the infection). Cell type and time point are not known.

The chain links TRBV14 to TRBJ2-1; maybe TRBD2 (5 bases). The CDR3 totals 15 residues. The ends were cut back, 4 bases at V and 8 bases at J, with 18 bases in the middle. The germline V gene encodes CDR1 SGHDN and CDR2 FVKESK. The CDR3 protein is CASSLGILPGDEQFF. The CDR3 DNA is TGTGCCAGCAGCCTCGGGATCCTTCCTGGGGATGAGCAGTTCTTC.

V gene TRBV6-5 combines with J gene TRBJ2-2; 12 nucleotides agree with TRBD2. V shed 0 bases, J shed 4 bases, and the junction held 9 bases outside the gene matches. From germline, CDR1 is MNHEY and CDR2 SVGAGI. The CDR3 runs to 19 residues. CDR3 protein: CASSYSPTSGSGSTGELFF. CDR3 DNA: TGTGCCAGCAGTTACTCTCCGACTAGCGGGAGCGGAAGCACCGGGGAGCTGTTTTTT.

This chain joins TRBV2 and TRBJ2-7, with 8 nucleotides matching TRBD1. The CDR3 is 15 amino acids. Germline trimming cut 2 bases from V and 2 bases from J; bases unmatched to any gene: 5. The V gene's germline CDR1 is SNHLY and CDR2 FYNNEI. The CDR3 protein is CASSELDRGAYEQYF. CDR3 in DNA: TGTGCCAGCAGTGAACTTGACAGGGGAGCCTACGAGCAGTACTTC.

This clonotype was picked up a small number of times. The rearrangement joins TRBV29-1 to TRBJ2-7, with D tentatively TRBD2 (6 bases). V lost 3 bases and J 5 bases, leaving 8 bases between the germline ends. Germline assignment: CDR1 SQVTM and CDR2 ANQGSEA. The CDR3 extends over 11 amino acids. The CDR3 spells CSVEEGNEQYF. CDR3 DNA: TGCAGCGTTGAGGAGGGAAACGAGCAGTACTTC.

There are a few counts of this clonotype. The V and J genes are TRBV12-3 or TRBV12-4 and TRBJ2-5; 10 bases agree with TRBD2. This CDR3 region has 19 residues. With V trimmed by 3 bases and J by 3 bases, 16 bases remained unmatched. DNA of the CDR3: TGTGCCAGCAGTTTGATTTGGCTAGCGGGAGCGAGAGGAGAAGAGACCCAGTACTTC. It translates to CASSLIWLAGARGEETQYF.

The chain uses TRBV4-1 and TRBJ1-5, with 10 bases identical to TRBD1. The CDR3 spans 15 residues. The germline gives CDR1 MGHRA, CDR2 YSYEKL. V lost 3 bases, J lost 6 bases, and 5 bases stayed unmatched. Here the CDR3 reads CASSHGTGEGQPQHF. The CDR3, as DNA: TGCGCCAGCAGCCATGGGACAGGGGAAGGTCAGCCCCAGCATTTT.

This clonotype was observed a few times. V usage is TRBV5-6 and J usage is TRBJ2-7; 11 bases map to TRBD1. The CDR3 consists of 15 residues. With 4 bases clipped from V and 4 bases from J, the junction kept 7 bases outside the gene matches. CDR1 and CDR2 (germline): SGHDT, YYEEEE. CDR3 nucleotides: TGTGCCAGCAGCCCCGGGGGACAGGGGGTATACGAGCAGTACTTC. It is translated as CASSPGGQGVYEQYF.

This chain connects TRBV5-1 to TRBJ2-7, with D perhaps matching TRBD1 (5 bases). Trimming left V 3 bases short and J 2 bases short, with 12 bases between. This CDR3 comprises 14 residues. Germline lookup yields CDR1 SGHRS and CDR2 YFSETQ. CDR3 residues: CASSSLDSAYEQYF. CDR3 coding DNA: TGCGCCAGCAGCTCCTTAGACAGTGCCTACGAGCAGTACTTC.

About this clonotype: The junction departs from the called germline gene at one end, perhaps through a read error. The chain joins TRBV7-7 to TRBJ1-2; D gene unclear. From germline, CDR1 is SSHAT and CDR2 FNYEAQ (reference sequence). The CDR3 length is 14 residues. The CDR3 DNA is TGTGCTAGCAGCCATTCCGGCCTCCCTGGGGGCTACACCTTC. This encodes CASSHSGLPGGYTF.

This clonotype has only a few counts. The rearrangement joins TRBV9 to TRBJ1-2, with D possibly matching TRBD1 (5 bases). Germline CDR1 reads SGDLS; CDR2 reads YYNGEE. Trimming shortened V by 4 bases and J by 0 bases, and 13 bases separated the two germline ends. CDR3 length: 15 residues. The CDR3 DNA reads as TGTGCCAGCAGCAGAGGGGCACAGACTAACTATGGCTACACCTTC. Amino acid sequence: CASSRGAQTNYGYTF.

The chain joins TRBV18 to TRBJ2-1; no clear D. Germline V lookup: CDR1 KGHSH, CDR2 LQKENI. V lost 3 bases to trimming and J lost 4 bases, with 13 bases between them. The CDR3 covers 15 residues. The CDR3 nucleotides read TGTGCCAGCTCACCCCAGGCGAATCGATACAATGAGCAGTTCTTC. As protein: CASSPQANRYNEQFF. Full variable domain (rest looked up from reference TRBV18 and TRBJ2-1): NAGVMQNPRHLVRRRGQEARLRCSPMKGHSHVYWYRQLPEEGLKFMVYLQKENIIDESGMPKERFSAEFPKEGPSILRIQQVVRGDSAAYFCASSPQANRYNEQFFGPGTRLTVL.

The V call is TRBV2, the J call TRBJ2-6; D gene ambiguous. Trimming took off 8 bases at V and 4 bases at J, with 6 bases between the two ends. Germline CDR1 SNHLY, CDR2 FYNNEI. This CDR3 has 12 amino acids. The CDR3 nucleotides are TGTGCCAGCCTGGGGGGGGCCAACGTCCTGACTTTC. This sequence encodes CASLGGANVLTF.

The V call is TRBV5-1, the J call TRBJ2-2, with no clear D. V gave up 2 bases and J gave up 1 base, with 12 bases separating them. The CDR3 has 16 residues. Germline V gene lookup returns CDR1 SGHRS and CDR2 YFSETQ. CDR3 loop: CASSLFPTENTGELFF. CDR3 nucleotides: TGCGCCAGCAGCTTATTCCCTACAGAGAACACCGGGGAGCTGTTTTTT.

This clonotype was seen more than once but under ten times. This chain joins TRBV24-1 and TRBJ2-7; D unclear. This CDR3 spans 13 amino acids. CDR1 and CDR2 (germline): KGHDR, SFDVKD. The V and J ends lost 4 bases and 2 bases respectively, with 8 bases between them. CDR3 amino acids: CATSDAATYEQYF. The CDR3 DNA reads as TGTGCCACCAGTGACGCTGCTACCTACGAGCAGTACTTC.

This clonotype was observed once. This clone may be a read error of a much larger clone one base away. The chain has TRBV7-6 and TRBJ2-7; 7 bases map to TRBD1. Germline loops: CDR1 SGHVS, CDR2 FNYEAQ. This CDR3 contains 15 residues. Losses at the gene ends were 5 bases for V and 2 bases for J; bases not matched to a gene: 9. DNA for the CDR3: TGTGCCAGCAGCCCCGGGACAGTGTGGGCCTACGAGCAGTACTTC. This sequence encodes CASSPGTVWAYEQYF. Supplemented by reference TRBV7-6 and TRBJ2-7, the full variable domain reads GAGVSQSPRYKVTKRGQDVALRCDPISGHVSLYWYRQALGQGPEFLTYFNYEAQQDKSGLPNDRFSAERPEGSISTLTIQRTEQRDSAMYRCASSPGTVWAYEQYFGPGTRLTVT.

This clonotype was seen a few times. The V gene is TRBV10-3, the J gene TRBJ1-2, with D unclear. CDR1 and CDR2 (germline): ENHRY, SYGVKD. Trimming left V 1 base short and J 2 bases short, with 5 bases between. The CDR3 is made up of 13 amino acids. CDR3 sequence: CAISELGNYGYTF. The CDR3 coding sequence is TGTGCCATCAGTGAGTTGGGGAACTATGGCTACACCTTC.

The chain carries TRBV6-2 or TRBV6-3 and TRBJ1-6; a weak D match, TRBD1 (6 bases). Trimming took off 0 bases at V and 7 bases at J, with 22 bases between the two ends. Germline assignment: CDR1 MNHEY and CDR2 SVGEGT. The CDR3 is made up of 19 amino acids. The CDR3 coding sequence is TGTGCCAGCAGTTACTCCCCGGGACATACCCCTTTGGACAATTCACCCCTCCACTTT. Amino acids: CASSYSPGHTPLDNSPLHF.

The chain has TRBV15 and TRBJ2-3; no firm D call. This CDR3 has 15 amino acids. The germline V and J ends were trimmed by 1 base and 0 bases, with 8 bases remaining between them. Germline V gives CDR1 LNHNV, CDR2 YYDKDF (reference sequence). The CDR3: CATSRVRLSTDTQYF. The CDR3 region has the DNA TGTGCCACCAGCAGAGTCAGGCTTAGCACAGATACGCAGTATTTT. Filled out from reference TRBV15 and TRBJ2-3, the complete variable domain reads DAMVIQNPRYQVTQFGKPVTLSCSQTLNHNVMYWYQQKSSQAPKLLFHYYDKDFNNEADTPDNFQSRRPNTSFCFLDIRSPGLGDTAMYLCATSRVRLSTDTQYFGPGTRLTVL.

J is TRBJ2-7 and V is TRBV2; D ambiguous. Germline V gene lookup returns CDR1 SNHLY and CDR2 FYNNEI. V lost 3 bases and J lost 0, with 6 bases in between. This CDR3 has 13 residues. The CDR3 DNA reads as TGTGCCAGCAGTGAGGGCACCTCCTACGAGCAGTACTTC. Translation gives CASSEGTSYEQYF.

The CDR3 DNA sequence: TGCGCCAGCAGCCAGAGCGGGGGGGCCGTGGTGGAGACCCAGTACTTC. Amino acids: CASSQSGGAVVETQYF. The rearrangement joins TRBV5-1 to TRBJ2-5; TRBD2 aligns across 10 bases. Per the germline V gene, CDR1 is SGHRS and CDR2 is YFSETQ. Trimming removed 4 bases from V and 5 bases from J; junction bases left unmatched: 11. The CDR3 runs to 16 residues.

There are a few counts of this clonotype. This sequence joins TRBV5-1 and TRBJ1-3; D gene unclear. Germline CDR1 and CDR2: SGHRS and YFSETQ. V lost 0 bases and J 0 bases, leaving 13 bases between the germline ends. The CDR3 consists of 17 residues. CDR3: CASSLGGSKLSGNTIYF. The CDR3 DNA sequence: TGCGCCAGCAGCTTGGGCGGCTCCAAACTCTCTGGAAACACCATATATTTT.

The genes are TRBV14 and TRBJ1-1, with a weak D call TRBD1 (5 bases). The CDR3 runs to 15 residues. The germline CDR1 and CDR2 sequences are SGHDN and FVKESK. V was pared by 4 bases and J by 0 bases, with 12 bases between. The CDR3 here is CASSRGGALNTEAFF. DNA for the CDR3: TGTGCCAGCAGCCGGGGAGGGGCTTTGAACACTGAAGCTTTCTTT.